The 15 T cell receptor beta chains below come from one sample, sequenced in a study of OX40 agonist ivuxolimab in advanced cancers. The assay was immunoSEQ multiplex PCR, and TCRdb's table has in-frame clones only and misses some. The sample shows roughly 79,000 clones, 84% of them seen only once. This specimen consisted of CD4+ or CD8+ T cells sorted from blood, obtained in a trial of the OX40 agonist ivuxolimab. These TCRs come from an adult with an advanced solid tumor such as melanoma, head and neck, liver or kidney cancer.

This clone was picked up a small number of times. The chain employs TRBV7-9 and TRBJ1-1, with 9 bases that match TRBD1. Germline V gene data show CDR1 as SEHNR and CDR2 as FQNEAQ (reference sequence). This CDR3 is 17 amino acids long. V dropped 5 bases and J dropped 2; count of bases not matched to a gene: 12. The CDR3, as DNA: TGTGCCAGCAGCCGTTCTCCCGGGACAGGGACTAACACTGAAGCTTTCTTT. It codes for CASSRSPGTGTNTEAFF. The full variable domain, its missing parts supplied by reference TRBV7-9 and TRBJ1-1, is DTGVSQNPRHKITKRGQNVTFRCDPISEHNRLYWYRQTLGQGPEFLTYFQNEAQLEKSRLLSDRFSAERPKGSFSTLEIQRTEQGDSAMYLCASSRSPGTGTNTEAFFGQGTRLTVV.

The chain carries TRBV28 and TRBJ2-5; 7 bases are shared with TRBD1. J was trimmed by 2 bases and V by 5 bases; bases with no gene match: 2. Germline CDR1 is MDHEN and CDR2 is SYDVKM. The CDR3 runs to 13 residues. CDR3 nucleotides: TGTGCCAGCAGTATCAGGGGGCAAGAGACCCAGTACTTC. Translating gives CASSIRGQETQYF.

The chain couples TRBV9 to TRBJ2-3, with 10 bases matching TRBD2. The CDR3 spans 14 residues. Germline values: CDR1 SGDLS, CDR2 YYNGEE. V lost 4 bases and J lost 5; bases outside the gene matches: 4. CDR3 amino acids: CASSPRLAGDTQYF. CDR3 coding DNA: TGTGCCAGCAGCCCCCGACTAGCGGGAGATACGCAGTATTTT.

The chain couples TRBV4-3 to TRBJ2-7; 8 bases match TRBD2. Trimming at V came to 0 bases and at J to 6 bases, leaving 7 bases not matched to a gene. The CDR3 totals 15 residues. The germline gives CDR1 LGHNA, CDR2 YSLEER. The CDR3: CASSQDRRGGFEQYF. As DNA, the CDR3 is TGCGCCAGCAGCCAAGATCGTCGGGGGGGGTTCGAGCAGTACTTC.

Only a few counts were recorded for this clone. The same CDR3 arises from other DNA sequences in this sample as well. CDR3 in DNA: TGTGCCAGCAGGCCCGGACAGAGTTACGAGCAGTACTTC. As protein: CASRPGQSYEQYF. The rearrangement links TRBV28 to TRBJ2-7; a weak D match, TRBD1 (6 bases). Trimming cost V 6 bases and J 4 bases, with 13 bases left between them. This CDR3 has 13 amino acids. CDR1 MDHEN and CDR2 SYDVKM come from the germline V gene.

This clone was recorded once. The chain recombines TRBV7-9 with TRBJ1-4; maybe TRBD1 (5 bases). Trimming left V 5 bases short and J 0 bases short, with 13 bases between. The CDR3 covers 16 residues. CDR1 is SEHNR, CDR2 FQNEAQ, per germline (reference sequence). The CDR3 nucleotides are TGTGCCAGCAGCCCTCAGTGGGGCTCAACTAATGAAAAACTGTTTTTT. It codes for CASSPQWGSTNEKLFF.

The chain employs TRBV10-3 and TRBJ1-6; the match to TRBD1 covers 7 bases. Germline CDR1 ENHRY, CDR2 SYGVKD. Trimming cost V 7 bases and J 4 bases; bases outside gene matches: 1. CDR3 length: 13 residues. CDR3: CAIKGQYNSPLHF. The CDR3 bases are TGTGCCATCAAGGGACAGTATAATTCACCCCTCCACTTT.

V is TRBV28 and J is TRBJ2-7; D perhaps matches TRBD1 (5 bases). The germline gives CDR1 MDHEN, CDR2 SYDVKM. Trimming removed 2 bases from V and 6 bases from J, with 8 bases in between. CDR3 length: 12 residues. The CDR3 DNA sequence: TGTGCCAGCAGTTTAACCACAGGCGAGCAGTACTTC. It specifies CASSLTTGEQYF.

CDR3 residues: CASSQGAGYGYTF. The DNA for the CDR3 is TGCGCCAGCAGCCAAGGCGCAGGCTATGGCTACACCTTC. The chain carries TRBV4-3 and TRBJ1-2; unclear D gene. V dropped 1 base and J dropped 4 bases, with 7 bases sitting between them. This CDR3 has 13 residues. Germline V lookup: CDR1 LGHNA, CDR2 YSLEER.

The chain combines TRBV6-1 with TRBJ2-1; weak D call: TRBD2 (5 bases). This CDR3 comprises 15 residues. V was clipped by 6 bases and J by 6 bases, with 18 bases between them. Germline CDR1 and CDR2: MNHNS and SASEGT. The CDR3 sequence is CASRISATVINEQFF. DNA for the CDR3: TGTGCCAGCAGGATTAGCGCCACGGTTATCAATGAGCAGTTCTTC.

The chain recombines TRBV6-6 with TRBJ2-2; 7 positions match TRBD1. Germline assignment: CDR1 MNHNY and CDR2 SVGAGI (reference sequence). V was clipped by 6 bases and J by 5 bases; unmatched bases: 9. CDR3 length equals 15 residues. The CDR3 sequence: CASSLWTGGTGELFF. The CDR3 coding sequence is TGTGCCAGCAGCCTCTGGACAGGCGGTACCGGGGAGCTGTTTTTT.

The J gene is TRBJ2-5, the V gene TRBV5-1, with D maybe TRBD2 (7 bases). V dropped 0 bases and J dropped 0 bases, with 15 bases sitting between them. CDR3 size: 17 residues. Germline V gene sequence: CDR1 SGHRS, CDR2 YFSETQ. The CDR3 bases are TGCGCCAGCAGCTTGGAGGGGGGGCCACAATACCAAGAGACCCAGTACTTC. Protein sequence: CASSLEGGPQYQETQYF.

In its sample, this clone was seen a few times. The chain carries TRBV7-2 and TRBJ2-7; D possibly corresponds to TRBD1 (6 bases). CDR3 length: 14 residues. The germline V gene has CDR1 SGHTA and CDR2 FQGNSA. V was clipped by 0 bases and J by 2 bases, with 8 bases between them. CDR3 DNA: TGTGCCAGCAGCTTAGCGCAGGGGACCTACGAGCAGTACTTC. Residues: CASSLAQGTYEQYF.

The chain uses TRBV19 and TRBJ2-1; 9 bases map to TRBD1. The CDR3 is 15 amino acids. Germline assignment: CDR1 LNHDA and CDR2 SQIVND (reference sequence). V lost 3 bases, J lost 4 bases, and 4 bases stayed unmatched. In DNA, the CDR3 is TGTGCCAGTAGTATTCCGGGACAGGGTTACAATGAGCAGTTCTTC. This codes for CASSIPGQGYNEQFF.

The chain carries TRBV5-5 and TRBJ2-7, with TRBD1 matching 7 bases. Germline lookup yields CDR1 SGHKS and CDR2 YYEKEE (reference sequence). This CDR3 is 15 amino acids long. The ends lost 4 bases at V and 4 bases at J; junction bases unmatched: 11. The CDR3, as DNA: TGTGCCAGCAGCCTCCAGCCGGGACAGTCATACGAGCAGTACTTC. Residues: CASSLQPGQSYEQYF.